This is a list of T cell receptor beta chains from one sample in a study of T cells in Graves' hyperthyroidism and ophthalmopathy. TCRdb reanalysed the multiplex PCR reads using MiXCR and keeps one entry per CDR3 protein. The sample holds approximately 360,000 distinct CDR3 sequences, 20% to 25% seen once. Specimen: blood. The receptors were sampled from a man aged 50 or older with Graves' hyperthyroidism. Both conserved end residues are part of each CDR3. The order of the fields is D gene, V gene, clone size, J gene, CDR3 protein, CDR3 DNA. A D gene is named only where the DNA matches it firmly. Clone size appears in some rows only: once, few, many, or a class for an expanded clone.

D: TRBD1; V: TRBV11-2; size: many; J: TRBJ2-7; CDR3: CASSPDRVGHEQYF; DNA: TGTGCCAGCAGCCCAGACAGGGTTGGCCACGAGCAGTACTTC
D: NA; V: TRBV2; size: many; J: TRBJ1-1; CDR3: CASSQQGYGEAFF; DNA: TGTGCCAGCAGCCAACAGGGATACGGTGAAGCTTTCTTT
D: NA; V: TRBV18; size: many; J: TRBJ1-2; CDR3: CASSLDRYGYTF; DNA: TGTGCCAGCTCCCTCGATAGATATGGCTACACCTTC
D: NA; V: TRBV19; size: NA; J: TRBJ2-3; CDR3: CASSIGGLGTDTQYF; DNA: TGTGCCAGTAGTATAGGAGGGTTAGGAACAGATACGCAGTATTTT
D: TRBD2; V: TRBV20-1; size: NA; J: TRBJ2-2; CDR3: CSARIAGQNTGELFF; DNA: TGCAGTGCTAGAATAGCGGGACAGAACACCGGGGAGCTGTTTTTT
D: TRBD1; V: TRBV7-2; size: few; J: TRBJ1-5; CDR3: CASSPGGKGQPQHF; DNA: TGTGCCAGCAGCCCAGGGGGAAAGGGTCAGCCCCAGCATTTT
D: NA; V: TRBV28; size: many; J: TRBJ2-4; CDR3: CASSFPPGDAKNIQYF; DNA: TGTGCCAGCAGTTTCCCCCCTGGAGATGCCAAAAACATTCAGTACTTC
D: NA; V: TRBV10-3; size: many; J: TRBJ2-7; CDR3: CAISEEGYHEQYF; DNA: TGTGCCATCAGTGAGGAAGGGTACCACGAGCAGTACTTC
D: TRBD1; V: TRBV20-1; size: NA; J: TRBJ2-7; CDR3: CSAPNQGANEQYF; DNA: TGCAGTGCTCCCAACCAGGGGGCGAATGAGCAGTACTTC
D: NA; V: TRBV9; size: NA; J: TRBJ2-3; CDR3: CASSRRGGEGPRNTQYF; DNA: TGTGCCAGCAGCCGACGAGGGGGGGAGGGACCAAGAAATACGCAGTATTTT
D: NA; V: TRBV4-1; size: NA; J: TRBJ1-4; CDR3: CASSQFSGRPNEKLFF; DNA: TGCGCCAGCAGCCAATTCAGCGGGCGACCTAATGAAAAACTGTTTTTT
D: NA; V: TRBV20-1; size: NA; J: TRBJ1-1; CDR3: CSARDVANTEAFF; DNA: TGCAGTGCTAGAGACGTTGCGAACACTGAAGCTTTCTTT
D: NA; V: TRBV5-1; size: NA; J: TRBJ1-5; CDR3: CASSLVPTAYSNQPQHF; DNA: TGCGCCAGCAGCTTGGTTCCCACCGCCTATAGCAATCAGCCCCAGCATTTT
D: TRBD2; V: TRBV20-1; size: NA; J: TRBJ2-5; CDR3: CSVGASGRKTQYF; DNA: TGCAGTGTAGGGGCTAGCGGGAGGAAGACCCAGTACTTC
D: NA; V: TRBV7-9; size: NA; J: TRBJ1-4; CDR3: CASSSGRKGEKLFF; DNA: TGTGCCAGCAGCTCGGGGCGGAAAGGTGAAAAACTGTTTTTT
D: TRBD1; V: TRBV13; size: NA; J: TRBJ1-2; CDR3: CASSSPGGPYGYTF; DNA: TGTGCCAGCAGCTCACCAGGGGGGCCCTATGGCTACACCTTC
D: TRBD2; V: TRBV12-3/TRBV12-4; size: many; J: TRBJ2-3; CDR3: CASSARGGRASDTQYF; DNA: TGTGCCAGCAGCGCTCGGGGCGGGAGGGCCTCAGATACGCAGTATTTT
D: TRBD2; V: TRBV6-1; size: many; J: TRBJ2-3; CDR3: CASSEAGGRSDTQYF; DNA: TGTGCCAGCAGTGAAGCTGGCGGGAGGTCAGATACGCAGTATTTT
D: TRBD2; V: TRBV28; size: NA; J: TRBJ2-3; CDR3: CASSFQRAGGTDTQYF; DNA: TGTGCCAGCAGTTTTCAAAGGGCGGGGGGCACAGATACGCAGTATTTT
D: NA; V: TRBV7-9; size: NA; J: TRBJ1-4; CDR3: CASSLAGTPAEKLFF; DNA: TGTGCCAGCAGCTTAGCGGGGACACCTGCTGAAAAACTGTTTTTT
D: NA; V: TRBV4-2; size: NA; J: TRBJ2-5; CDR3: CASSQEVGAGETQYF; DNA: TGTGCCAGCAGCCAAGAGGTGGGGGCTGGGGAGACCCAGTACTTC
D: NA; V: TRBV11-2; size: few; J: TRBJ2-1; CDR3: CASSLFAGTSNEQFF; DNA: TGTGCCAGCAGCTTATTTGCCGGGACAAGCAATGAGCAGTTCTTC